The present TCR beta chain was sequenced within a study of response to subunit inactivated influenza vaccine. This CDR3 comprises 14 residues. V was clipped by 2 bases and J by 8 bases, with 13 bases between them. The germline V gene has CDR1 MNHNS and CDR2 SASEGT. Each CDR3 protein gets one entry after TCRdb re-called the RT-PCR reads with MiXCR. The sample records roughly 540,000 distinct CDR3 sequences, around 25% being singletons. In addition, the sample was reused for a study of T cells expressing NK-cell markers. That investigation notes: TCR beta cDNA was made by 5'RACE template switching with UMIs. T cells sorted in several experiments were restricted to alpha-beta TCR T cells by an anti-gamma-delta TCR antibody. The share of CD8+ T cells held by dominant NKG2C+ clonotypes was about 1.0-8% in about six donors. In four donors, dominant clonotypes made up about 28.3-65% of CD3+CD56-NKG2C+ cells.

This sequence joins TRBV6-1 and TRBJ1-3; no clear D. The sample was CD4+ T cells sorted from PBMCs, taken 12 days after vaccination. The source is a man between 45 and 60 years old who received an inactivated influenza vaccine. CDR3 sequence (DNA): TGTGCCAGCAGTGAAAAGGAGACATCGCACACCATATATTTT. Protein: CASSEKETSHTIYF.